The 6 T cell receptor beta chains given below trace back to one sample, sequenced in a study of identical twins. TCRdb fed the 5' RACE reads into MiXCR, producing one record per CDR3 protein. The sample has 1.5 million to 2 million distinct CDR3 sequences; 25% to 35% are singletons. The sequenced sample consisted of cord blood. These receptors were taken from a newborn girl in good health.

The rearrangement uses TRBV7-9 and TRBJ2-7; no firm D call. CDR3 length equals 12 residues. Germline V lookup: CDR1 SEHNR, CDR2 FQNEAQ (reference sequence). Trimming left V 3 bases short and J 3 bases short, with 6 bases between. The CDR3 bases are TGTGCCAGCAGCTTCGCCGACTACGAGCAGTACTTC. Its protein is CASSFADYEQYF.

The chain joins TRBV24-1 to TRBJ1-4, with D unresolved. The length of the CDR3 is 15 residues. V was clipped by 4 bases and J by 6 bases, with 14 bases between them. From germline, CDR1 is KGHDR and CDR2 SFDVKD. CDR3 loop: CATSEVLYGYEKLFF. DNA of the CDR3: TGTGCCACCAGTGAGGTTTTGTACGGGTATGAAAAACTGTTTTTT.

Ten or more counts support this clonotype. The gene calls are TRBV11-2 and TRBJ2-1; no reliable D call. This CDR3 spans 18 amino acids. CDR1 is SGHAT, CDR2 FQNNGV, per germline. V was trimmed by 7 bases and J by 2 bases, leaving 24 bases between them. The CDR3 spells CASNSISRGELTYNEQFF. CDR3 in DNA: TGTGCCAGCAACTCCATATCTCGTGGGGAACTAACCTACAATGAGCAGTTCTTC.

This clonotype has only a few counts. The chain combines TRBV7-2 with TRBJ2-7; 12 bases are shared with TRBD2. Looked up from germline, CDR1 is SGHTA and CDR2 is FQGNSA. V lost 4 bases and J lost 7; bases outside the gene matches: 8. This CDR3 has 15 amino acids. The CDR3 DNA follows: TGTGCCAGCAGCTCTAGCGGGGGGGCCTACAATGAGCAGTACTTC. As protein: CASSSSGGAYNEQYF.

The genes are TRBV5-1 and TRBJ1-6; 10 nucleotides agree with TRBD1. Germline V gene sequence: CDR1 SGHRS, CDR2 YFSETQ. V dropped 0 bases and J dropped 7; count of bases not matched to a gene: 1. CDR3 length: 15 amino acids. CDR3 residues: CASSLEDRGNSPLHF. The CDR3 bases are TGCGCCAGCAGCTTGGAGGACAGGGGGAATTCACCCCTCCACTTT.

V gene TRBV28 combines with J gene TRBJ1-6; no definite D call. CDR3 length: 16 amino acids. Per the germline V gene, CDR1 is MDHEN and CDR2 is SYDVKM. The germline V and J ends were trimmed by 6 bases and 7 bases, with 19 bases remaining between them. The CDR3, as DNA: TGTGCCAGCAGATCCTCTAGGACGGGAGGAAATTCACCCCTCCACTTT. As protein: CASRSSRTGGNSPLHF.